This entry describes one TCR beta chain. This specimen belongs to a study of shared clonotypes between healthy human individuals. All donors were healthy HIV-negative adults lacking recent acute infections or vaccinations. The unsorted samples took tens of millions of PBMCs to get genomic DNA. Per germline, CDR1 SGHDN and CDR2 FVKESK. The CDR3 runs 17 residues. J was trimmed by 3 bases and V by 0 bases; bases with no gene match: 7. Assay: immunoSEQ multiplex PCR; the TCRdb copy retains only in-frame clones and omits some. The sample records about 600,000 clones, just over 75% being singletons. The clonotype originates from a woman aged 40 to 50 in good health. Some clones in this sample may be carry-over from other donors' samples. The specimen sequenced was PBMCs. The chain employs TRBV14 and TRBJ2-1; 8 bases line up with TRBD2. CDR3 nucleotides: TGTGCCAGCAGCCAAGATTCGGGTAGCGGGGTCTACAATGAGCAGTTCTTC. Residues: CASSQDSGSGVYNEQFF.